This T cell receptor (beta chain) was identified during a study of T cells in Graves' hyperthyroidism and ophthalmopathy. Regions amplified from RNA transcripts were the TCR beta CDR3 regions. With the HTBI primer set, the TCR CDR3 went through a first round of RT-PCR. In TCRdb, the multiplex PCR reads were re-called with MiXCR into one record per CDR3 protein. The sample includes about 280,000 distinct CDR3 sequences, less than 30% of them seen just once. The CDR3 has 14 residues. Germline V lookup: CDR1 SGHDN, CDR2 FVKESK. Findings and caveats of the study: Ophthalmopathy was model-predicted a median approximately 6.9 months pre-onset. Most thyroid clonotypes that were expanded above 0.001 also turned up in blood. Ophthalmopathy was told apart from stable hyperthyroidism by a 13 V-J model.

For this clonotype: Its target is not known. An end of the junction does not agree with germline; a read error may underlie this.

This TCR came from a middle-aged man with Graves' hyperthyroidism that later progressed to Graves' ophthalmopathy. Sample: blood. The rearrangement uses TRBV14 and TRBJ2-7, with D perhaps matching TRBD2 (5 bases). CDR3 bases: TGTGCCAGCAGCCAAGCGTCGGGGTTCTACGAGCAGTGCTTC. This encodes CASSQASGFYEQCF. The whole variable domain, filled in from reference TRBV14 and TRBJ2-7, reads EAGVTQFPSHSVIEKGQTVTLRCDPISGHDNLYWYRRVMGKEIKFLLHFVKESKQDESGMPNNRFLAERTGGTYSTLKVQPAELEDSGVYFCASSQASGFYEQCFGPGTRLTVT.